This is a list of T cell receptor beta chains from one sample in a study of blood T cell repertoires in COVID-19. Profiling relied on immunoSEQ multiplex PCR, and the TCRdb table lists in-frame clones only, not all of them. The sample lists about 210,000 clones, under 90% occurring once. Input material: peripheral blood. The receptors were sampled from a woman aged 80 or older with COVID-19, enrolled during active disease. CDR3s include the opening cysteine and the closing phenylalanine or tryptophan. D genes are given only for firm matches. Not every row has a clone size; where given, it reads once, few, many or a size class.

TRBV7-9	-	TRBJ1-3	-	CASRKEVSGNTIYF	TGTGCCAGCCGAAAGGAGGTCTCTGGAAACACCATATATTTT
TRBV27	-	TRBJ2-7	-	CASSLLGQTYEQYF	TGTGCCAGCAGTTTACTAGGACAGACTTACGAGCAGTACTTC
TRBV2	once	TRBJ1-4	-	CASSGGTRSGEKLFF	TGTGCCAGCAGCGGAGGGACTCGTTCCGGTGAAAAACTGTTTTTT
TRBV11-2	-	TRBJ2-6	-	CASSPRVDSGANVLTF	TGTGCCAGCAGTCCCAGGGTGGACTCTGGGGCCAACGTCCTGACTTTC
TRBV19	-	TRBJ2-2	TRBD1	CASSASGQRMTGELFF	TGTGCCAGTAGCGCCTCGGGACAGCGGATGACCGGGGAGCTGTTTTTT
TRBV7-2	-	TRBJ2-3	TRBD2	CASSLHRGGSTDTQYF	TGTGCCAGCAGCTTACACCGGGGGGGCAGCACAGATACGCAGTATTTT
TRBV7-9	-	TRBJ1-5	TRBD1	CASSPLTGGGQPQHF	TGTGCCAGCAGCCCTCTGACAGGGGGAGGTCAGCCCCAGCATTTT
TRBV5-8	-	TRBJ1-6	-	CASSLGPIESPLHF	TGTGCCAGCAGCTTGGGGCCGATTGAATCACCCCTCCACTTT
TRBV7-7	-	TRBJ2-5	-	CASSLEGHLETQYF	TGTGCTAGCAGCTTAGAGGGACACCTAGAGACCCAGTACTTC
TRBV6-2/TRBV6-3	-	TRBJ1-5	-	CASSEQGNQPQHF	TGTGCCAGCAGCGAGCAGGGGAATCAGCCCCAGCATTTT
TRBV19	-	TRBJ2-3	TRBD1	CASSVTGDRDTQYF	TGTGCCAGTAGTGTCACAGGGGACCGCGATACGCAGTATTTT
TRBV6-5	-	TRBJ1-3	-	CASKAVTSTGNTIYF	TGTGCCAGCAAAGCGGTGACATCGACAGGAAACACCATATATTTT
TRBV7-2	-	TRBJ2-1	-	CASSLAAYANEQFF	TGTGCCAGCAGCTTAGCTGCCTACGCAAATGAGCAGTTCTTC
TRBV5-4	-	TRBJ1-4	-	CASSLEAGKLFF	TGTGCCAGCAGCTTGGAGGCGGGGAAACTGTTTTTT
TRBV7-2	once	TRBJ2-7	-	CASSLARQYEQYF	TGTGCCAGCAGCTTAGCCAGACAATACGAGCAGTACTTC
TRBV18	-	TRBJ1-4	-	CASTRQAANEKLFF	TGTGCCAGCACAAGACAGGCCGCTAATGAAAAACTGTTTTTT
TRBV2	-	TRBJ1-6	-	CASSEAYPFYNSPLHF	TGTGCCAGCAGTGAAGCGTATCCTTTCTATAATTCACCCCTCCACTTT
TRBV14	-	TRBJ2-4	TRBD1	CASSQVAGTGGSKNIQYF	TGTGCCAGCAGCCAAGTCGCCGGGACAGGGGGCTCCAAAAACATTCAGTACTTC
TRBV2	-	TRBJ1-5	-	CASSGFQGSSQPQHF	TGTGCCAGCAGTGGGTTCCAGGGGTCATCTCAGCCCCAGCATTTT
TRBV15	-	TRBJ1-2	TRBD1	CATSRGGTGALGYTF	TGTGCCACCAGCAGAGGGGGGACAGGGGCTCTAGGCTACACCTTC
TRBV7-2	-	TRBJ2-3	TRBD2	CASRLTSGGAADTQYF	TGTGCCAGCAGGCTGACTAGCGGGGGGGCAGCAGATACGCAGTATTTT
TRBV5-1	-	TRBJ1-2	-	CASSSGYRDNGYTF	TGCGCCAGCAGCTCAGGCTACAGGGATAATGGCTACACCTTC
TRBV6-2/TRBV6-3	-	TRBJ2-1	TRBD2	CASSPRPGLAFNEQFF	TGTGCCAGCAGTCCCAGACCGGGACTAGCCTTCAATGAGCAGTTCTTC
TRBV7-9	-	TRBJ1-4	TRBD1	CASSLQGQGSEKLFF	TGTGCCAGCAGCTTACAGGGACAGGGAAGCGAAAAACTGTTTTTT
TRBV2	-	TRBJ2-3	-	CASSVVGGTDTQYF	TGTGCCAGCAGCGTGGTAGGGGGCACAGATACGCAGTATTTT
TRBV5-1	-	TRBJ1-3	-	CASSLAGFTGTSGNTIYF	TGCGCCAGCAGCTTGGCCGGGTTTACAGGGACCTCTGGAAACACCATATATTTT
TRBV5-1	-	TRBJ2-2	-	CASSPGGSGNTGELFF	TGCGCCAGCAGCCCCGGAGGTAGCGGGAACACCGGGGAGCTGTTTTTT
TRBV28	-	TRBJ2-5	TRBD2	CASSFGGGPQETQYF	TGTGCCAGCAGTTTTGGCGGGGGGCCCCAAGAGACCCAGTACTTC
TRBV5-6	-	TRBJ2-1	-	CASSFRRQNNEQFF	TGTGCCAGCAGCTTCAGGCGACAGAACAATGAGCAGTTCTTC
TRBV3-1/TRBV3-2	-	TRBJ2-3	-	CASSQDWAYTSTDTQYF	TGTGCCAGCAGCCAAGATTGGGCTTATACTAGCACAGATACGCAGTATTTT
TRBV6-5	-	TRBJ1-1	-	CASSSLGGTEAFF	TGTGCCAGCAGCTCCTTGGGGGGGACTGAAGCTTTCTTT
TRBV5-1	-	TRBJ1-2	-	CASSQTGQYGYTF	TGCGCCAGCAGCCAGACAGGCCAATATGGCTACACCTTC
TRBV28	-	TRBJ1-5	TRBD1	CASRDRAGSNQPQHF	TGTGCCAGCAGGGACAGGGCTGGAAGCAATCAGCCCCAGCATTTT
TRBV7-2	few	TRBJ2-1	-	CASSSTGYNEQFF	TGTGCCAGCAGTTCAACGGGATACAATGAGCAGTTCTTC
TRBV5-6	-	TRBJ1-1	-	CASSRDFAGEAFF	TGTGCCAGCAGCCGAGATTTTGCAGGGGAAGCTTTCTTT
TRBV28	few	TRBJ1-5	-	CASRDRGFDNQPQHF	TGTGCCAGCAGGGATCGGGGATTTGACAATCAGCCCCAGCATTTT
TRBV7-2	few	TRBJ1-3	-	CASSLTGGTTGNTIYF	TGTGCCAGCAGCTTAACGGGGGGGACAACTGGAAACACCATATATTTT
TRBV5-1	-	TRBJ1-1	-	CASSALGQGNTEAFF	TGCGCCAGCAGCGCGCTAGGGCAGGGGAACACTGAAGCTTTCTTT
TRBV5-4	-	TRBJ1-4	TRBD1	CASSFGTGGFGNEKLFF	TGTGCCAGCAGTTTCGGAACAGGGGGCTTTGGTAATGAAAAACTGTTTTTT
TRBV9	few	TRBJ2-1	TRBD2	CASSVGTSGEIYEQFF	TGTGCCAGCAGCGTGGGGACTAGCGGGGAAATTTATGAGCAGTTCTTC
TRBV7-2	-	TRBJ2-7	-	CASSLTGEAYPYEQYF	TGTGCCAGCAGCTTAACAGGAGAAGCTTACCCCTACGAGCAGTACTTC
TRBV5-1	-	TRBJ2-7	TRBD1	CASSFSGQGGDEQYF	TGCGCCAGCAGCTTCTCGGGACAGGGAGGCGACGAGCAGTACTTC
TRBV18	few	TRBJ1-1	TRBD1	CASSPPSGQGVSEAFF	TGTGCCAGCTCACCACCCTCGGGACAGGGGGTCTCTGAAGCTTTCTTT
TRBV5-4	-	TRBJ1-2	TRBD1	CASSLGQGIYGYTF	TGTGCCAGCAGCTTGGGACAGGGGATCTATGGCTACACCTTC
TRBV5-1	-	TRBJ1-5	TRBD1	CASSPAPGGRQPQHF	TGCGCCAGCAGCCCGGCTCCAGGGGGTAGACAGCCCCAGCATTTT
TRBV5-6	-	TRBJ1-1	-	CASSLTGLNTEAFF	TGTGCCAGCAGCTTGACAGGGTTGAACACTGAAGCTTTCTTT